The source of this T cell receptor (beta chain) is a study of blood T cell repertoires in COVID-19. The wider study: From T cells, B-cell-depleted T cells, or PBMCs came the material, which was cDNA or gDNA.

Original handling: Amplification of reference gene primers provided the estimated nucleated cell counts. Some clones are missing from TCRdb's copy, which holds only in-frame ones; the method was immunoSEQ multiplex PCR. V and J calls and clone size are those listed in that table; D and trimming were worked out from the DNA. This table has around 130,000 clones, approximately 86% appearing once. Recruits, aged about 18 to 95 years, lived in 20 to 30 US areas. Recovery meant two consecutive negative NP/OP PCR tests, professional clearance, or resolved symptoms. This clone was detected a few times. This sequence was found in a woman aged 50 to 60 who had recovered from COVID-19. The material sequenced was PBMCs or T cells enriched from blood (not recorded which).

CDR3 sequence (DNA): TGCGCCAGCAGCTTGGCTCGCGGGACAGTCTATGGCTACACCTTC. Protein sequence: CASSLARGTVYGYTF. The chain has TRBV5-1 and TRBJ1-2; TRBD1 aligns across 7 bases. Germline V gene data show CDR1 as SGHRS and CDR2 as YFSETQ. This CDR3 contains 15 residues. The J segment lost 4 bases and the V segment lost 0 bases, leaving 6 bases of the junction unmatched.